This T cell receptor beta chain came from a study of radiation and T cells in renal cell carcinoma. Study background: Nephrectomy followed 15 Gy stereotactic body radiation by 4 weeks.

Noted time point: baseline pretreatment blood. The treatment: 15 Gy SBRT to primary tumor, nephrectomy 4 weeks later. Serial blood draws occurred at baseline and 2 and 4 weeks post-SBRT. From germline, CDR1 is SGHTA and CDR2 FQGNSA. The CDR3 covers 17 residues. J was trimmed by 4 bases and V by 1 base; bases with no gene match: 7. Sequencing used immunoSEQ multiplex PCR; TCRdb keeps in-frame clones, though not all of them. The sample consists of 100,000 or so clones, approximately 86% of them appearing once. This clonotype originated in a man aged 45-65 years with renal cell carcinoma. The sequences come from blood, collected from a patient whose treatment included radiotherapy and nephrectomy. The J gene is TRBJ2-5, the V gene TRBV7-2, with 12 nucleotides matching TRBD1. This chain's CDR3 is CASSLVGGTGGGETQYF. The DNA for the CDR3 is TGTGCCAGCAGCTTAGTAGGAGGGACAGGGGGCGGAGAGACCCAGTACTTC.